This T cell receptor beta chain was sequenced for a study of blood T cell repertoires in COVID-19. Germline CDR1 LNHDA, CDR2 SQIVND (reference sequence). V lost 6 bases and J lost 4, with 18 bases in between. The CDR3 consists of 15 residues. As handled by the study authors: Amplification of reference gene primers was used by the study to estimate nucleated cell counts. The protocol was immunoSEQ multiplex PCR, while the TCRdb copy is restricted to in-frame clones and leaves out a portion. V and J calls and clone size are given by that table; D and trimming were obtained from the DNA. The sample lists 170,000 or so clones, more than 70% occurring once.

The V gene is TRBV19, the J gene TRBJ1-1, with D perhaps TRBD1 (5 bases). The sequencing input was peripheral blood. The clonotype originates from a man aged 50 to 60 with active or convalescent COVID-19. The CDR3 nucleotides read TGTGCCAGTAGCCAGAGGACGGGAGGGACCACTGAAGCTTTCTTT. This codes for CASSQRTGGTTEAFF.